A selection of T cell receptor beta chains follows, all from one sample in a study of T cells in Graves' hyperthyroidism and ophthalmopathy. TCRdb ran MiXCR on the multiplex PCR reads and lists one entry per CDR3 protein. The table shows about 640,000 distinct CDR3 sequences, with around 21% occurring only once. The sample was blood. The receptors originated from a man aged 25 to 40 with Graves' ophthalmopathy. CDR3s include the opening cysteine and the closing phenylalanine or tryptophan. The D gene is left open where the match is weak. Some rows mark clone size as missing; the rest say once, few, many or name a class of expanded clone.

D gene: -; V gene: TRBV6-2/TRBV6-3; J gene: TRBJ2-1; CDR3 length: 15; clone size: few; CDR3 protein: CASSTLRSSYNEQFF; CDR3 DNA: TGTGCCAGCAGTACCCTCCGGAGCTCCTACAATGAGCAGTTCTTC
D gene: -; V gene: TRBV9; J gene: TRBJ2-7; CDR3 length: 17; clone size: few; CDR3 protein: CASSVGSSGRSTDEQYF; CDR3 DNA: TGTGCCAGCAGCGTAGGGTCGAGTGGGAGATCGACCGACGAGCAGTACTTC
D gene: -; V gene: TRBV7-2; J gene: TRBJ1-1; CDR3 length: 14; clone size: few; CDR3 protein: CASSLLTALNEAFF; CDR3 DNA: TGTGCCAGCAGCTTACTGACAGCCTTGAATGAAGCTTTCTTT
D gene: TRBD2; V gene: TRBV5-1; J gene: TRBJ2-1; CDR3 length: 15; clone size: -; CDR3 protein: CASREGLAGANEQFF; CDR3 DNA: TGCGCCAGCAGGGAGGGACTAGCGGGTGCCAATGAGCAGTTCTTC
D gene: -; V gene: TRBV30; J gene: TRBJ2-7; CDR3 length: 13; clone size: many; CDR3 protein: CAWNVGTGREQYF; CDR3 DNA: TGTGCCTGGAATGTAGGTACAGGACGGGAGCAGTACTTC
D gene: -; V gene: TRBV9; J gene: TRBJ2-1; CDR3 length: 12; clone size: -; CDR3 protein: CASRDPADEQFF; CDR3 DNA: TGTGCCAGCAGAGACCCGGCGGATGAGCAGTTCTTC
D gene: TRBD1; V gene: TRBV28; J gene: TRBJ2-7; CDR3 length: 14; clone size: -; CDR3 protein: CASKLTGVRYEQYF; CDR3 DNA: TGTGCCAGCAAATTGACAGGGGTCCGCTACGAGCAGTACTTC
D gene: TRBD1; V gene: TRBV5-1; J gene: TRBJ2-2; CDR3 length: 18; clone size: -; CDR3 protein: CASSLPNRGQSVPGELFF; CDR3 DNA: TGCGCCAGCAGCTTGCCCAACAGGGGCCAAAGCGTTCCCGGGGAGCTGTTTTTT
D gene: TRBD1; V gene: TRBV2; J gene: TRBJ1-5; CDR3 length: 15; clone size: -; CDR3 protein: CASSERTGSNQPQHF; CDR3 DNA: TGTGCCAGCAGTGAAAGGACAGGAAGCAATCAGCCCCAGCATTTT
D gene: -; V gene: TRBV6-1; J gene: TRBJ1-5; CDR3 length: 16; clone size: many; CDR3 protein: CASTESGTHSNQPQHF; CDR3 DNA: TGTGCCAGCACCGAATCGGGGACACATAGCAATCAGCCCCAGCATTTT
D gene: TRBD2; V gene: TRBV20-1; J gene: TRBJ2-1; CDR3 length: 14; clone size: -; CDR3 protein: CSARNGLAPNEQFF; CDR3 DNA: TGCAGTGCTAGAAACGGACTAGCACCCAATGAGCAGTTCTTC
D gene: -; V gene: TRBV28; J gene: TRBJ1-2; CDR3 length: 13; clone size: many; CDR3 protein: CASRPRQNYGYTF; CDR3 DNA: TGTGCCAGCAGGCCCCGACAGAACTATGGCTACACCTTC